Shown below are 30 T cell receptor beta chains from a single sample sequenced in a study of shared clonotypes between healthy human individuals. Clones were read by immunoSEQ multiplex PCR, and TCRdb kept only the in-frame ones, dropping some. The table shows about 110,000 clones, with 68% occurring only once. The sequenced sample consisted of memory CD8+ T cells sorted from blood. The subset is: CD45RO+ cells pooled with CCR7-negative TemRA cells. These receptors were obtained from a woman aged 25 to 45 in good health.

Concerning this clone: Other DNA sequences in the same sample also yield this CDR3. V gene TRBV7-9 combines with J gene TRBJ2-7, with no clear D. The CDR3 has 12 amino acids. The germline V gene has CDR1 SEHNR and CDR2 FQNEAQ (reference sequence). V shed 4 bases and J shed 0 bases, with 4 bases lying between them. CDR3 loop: CASSSSSYEQYF. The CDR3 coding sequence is TGTGCCAGCAGCTCCAGCTCCTACGAGCAGTACTTC.

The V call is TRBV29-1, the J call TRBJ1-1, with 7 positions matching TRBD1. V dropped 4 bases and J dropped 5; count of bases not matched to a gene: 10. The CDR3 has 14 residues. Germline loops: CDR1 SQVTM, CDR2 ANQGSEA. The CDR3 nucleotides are TGCAGCGTTGGACAGGGAGGAGGGGGAACTGAAGCTTTCTTT. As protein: CSVGQGGGGTEAFF.

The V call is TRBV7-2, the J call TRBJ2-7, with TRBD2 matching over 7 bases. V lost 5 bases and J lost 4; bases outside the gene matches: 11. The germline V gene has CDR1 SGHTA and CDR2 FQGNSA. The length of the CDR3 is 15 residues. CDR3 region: CASSRGLPERYEQYF. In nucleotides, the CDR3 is TGTGCCAGCAGCCGGGGACTACCGGAACGGTACGAGCAGTACTTC.

CDR3 sequence reads: CASSQAKGLVNQPQHF. CDR3 sequence (DNA): TGCGCCAGCAGCCAAGCCAAAGGGTTGGTCAATCAGCCCCAGCATTTT. This chain links TRBV4-1 with TRBJ1-5, with D unresolved. Germline V gives CDR1 MGHRA, CDR2 YSYEKL. This CDR3 region has 16 residues. V was pared by 1 base and J by 3 bases, with 13 bases between.

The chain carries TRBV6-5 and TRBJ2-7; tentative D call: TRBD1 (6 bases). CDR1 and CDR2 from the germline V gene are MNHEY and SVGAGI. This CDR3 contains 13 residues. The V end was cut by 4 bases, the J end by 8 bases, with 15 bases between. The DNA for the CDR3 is TGTGCCAGCAGTTCCGGACAGATTAGGCAGCAGTACTTC. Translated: CASSSGQIRQQYF.

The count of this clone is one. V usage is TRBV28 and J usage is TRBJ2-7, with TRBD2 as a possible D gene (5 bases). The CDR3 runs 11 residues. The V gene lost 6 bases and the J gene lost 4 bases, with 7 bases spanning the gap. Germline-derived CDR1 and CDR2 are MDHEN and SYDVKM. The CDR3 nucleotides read TGTGCCAGCAGGAGGGATTACGAGCAGTACTTC. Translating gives CASRRDYEQYF.

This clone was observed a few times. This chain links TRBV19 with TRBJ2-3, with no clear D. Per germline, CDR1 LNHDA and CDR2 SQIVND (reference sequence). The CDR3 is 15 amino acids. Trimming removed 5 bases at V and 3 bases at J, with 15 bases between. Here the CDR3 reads CASSSAPTLTDTQYF. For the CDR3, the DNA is TGTGCCAGTAGTTCGGCTCCCACCTTAACAGATACGCAGTATTTT.

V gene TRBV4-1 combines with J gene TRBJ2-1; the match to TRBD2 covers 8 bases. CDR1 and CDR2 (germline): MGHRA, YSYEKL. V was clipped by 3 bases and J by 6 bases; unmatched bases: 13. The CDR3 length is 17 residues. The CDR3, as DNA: TGCGCCAGCAGCCAGTATTACAGGGCGGGAGGTGGCAATGAGCAGTTCTTC. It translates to CASSQYYRAGGGNEQFF.

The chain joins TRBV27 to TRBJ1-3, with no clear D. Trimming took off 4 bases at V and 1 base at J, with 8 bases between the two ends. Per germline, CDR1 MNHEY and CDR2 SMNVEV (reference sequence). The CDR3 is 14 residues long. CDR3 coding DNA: TGTGCCAGCAGTTCACGGACGTCTGGAAACACCATATATTTT. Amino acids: CASSSRTSGNTIYF.

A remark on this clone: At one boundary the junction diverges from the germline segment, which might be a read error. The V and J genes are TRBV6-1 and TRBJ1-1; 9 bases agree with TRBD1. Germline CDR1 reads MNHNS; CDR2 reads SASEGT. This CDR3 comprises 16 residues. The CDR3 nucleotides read TGTGCCAGCAGTGAGACGCCCGGGACAGGGAACGCTGAAGCTTTCTTT. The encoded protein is CASSETPGTGNAEAFF.

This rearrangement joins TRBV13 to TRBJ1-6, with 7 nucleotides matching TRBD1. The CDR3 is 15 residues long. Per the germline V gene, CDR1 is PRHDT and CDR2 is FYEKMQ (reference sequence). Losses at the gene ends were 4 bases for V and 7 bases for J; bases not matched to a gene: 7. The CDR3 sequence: CASSSRDSANSPLHF. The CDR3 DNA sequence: TGTGCCAGCAGCTCAAGGGACAGCGCAAATTCACCCCTCCACTTT.

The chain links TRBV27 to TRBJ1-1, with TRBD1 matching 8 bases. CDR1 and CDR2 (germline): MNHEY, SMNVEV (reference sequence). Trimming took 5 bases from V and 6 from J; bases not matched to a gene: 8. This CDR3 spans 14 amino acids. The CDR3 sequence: CASSALTGAAEAFF. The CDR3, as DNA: TGTGCCAGCAGTGCCCTGACAGGGGCGGCTGAAGCTTTCTTT.

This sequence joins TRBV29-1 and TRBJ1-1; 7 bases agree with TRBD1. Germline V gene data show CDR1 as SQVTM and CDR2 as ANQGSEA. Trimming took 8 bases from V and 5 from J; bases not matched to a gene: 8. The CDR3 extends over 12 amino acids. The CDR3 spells CSTRQGGTEAFF. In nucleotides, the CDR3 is TGCAGCACGCGACAGGGCGGTACTGAAGCTTTCTTT.

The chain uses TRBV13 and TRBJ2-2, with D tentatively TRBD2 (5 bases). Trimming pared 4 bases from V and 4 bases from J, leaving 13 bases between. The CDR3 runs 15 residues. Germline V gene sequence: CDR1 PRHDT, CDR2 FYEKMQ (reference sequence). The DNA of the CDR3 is TGTGCCAGCAGCTGCTTCGGGGTCGGCACCGGGGAGCTGTTTTTT. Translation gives CASSCFGVGTGELFF.

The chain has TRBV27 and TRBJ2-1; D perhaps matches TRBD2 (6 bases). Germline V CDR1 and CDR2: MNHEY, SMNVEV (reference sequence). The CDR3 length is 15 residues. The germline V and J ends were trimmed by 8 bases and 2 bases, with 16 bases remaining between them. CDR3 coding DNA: TGTGCCAGCGCAGTCATCGGGGGAGCCTACAATGAGCAGTTCTTC. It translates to CASAVIGGAYNEQFF.

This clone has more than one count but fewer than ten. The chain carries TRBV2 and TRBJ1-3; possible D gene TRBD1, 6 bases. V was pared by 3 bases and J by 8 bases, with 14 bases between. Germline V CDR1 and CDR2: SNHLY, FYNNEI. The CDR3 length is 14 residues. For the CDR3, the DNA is TGTGCCAGCAGTGACCTACAGGGTGCAGACACCATATATTTT. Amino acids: CASSDLQGADTIYF.

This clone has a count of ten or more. The CDR3 DNA reads TGTGCCAGCCAAGGGACTGTAACCTACGAGCAGTACTTC. Translated, it gives CASQGTVTYEQYF. V usage is TRBV7-3 and J usage is TRBJ2-7; a weak D match, TRBD2 (6 bases). Germline assignment: CDR1 SGHTA and CDR2 FQGTGA. The germline V and J ends were trimmed by 8 bases and 2 bases, with 13 bases remaining between them. CDR3 length: 13 amino acids.

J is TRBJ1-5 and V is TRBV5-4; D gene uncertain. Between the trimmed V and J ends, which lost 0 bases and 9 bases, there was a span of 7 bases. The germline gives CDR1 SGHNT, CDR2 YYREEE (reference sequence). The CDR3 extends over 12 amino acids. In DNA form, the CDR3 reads TGTGCCAGCAGCTTGGGAGAAGGGCCCCAGCATTTT. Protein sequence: CASSLGEGPQHF.

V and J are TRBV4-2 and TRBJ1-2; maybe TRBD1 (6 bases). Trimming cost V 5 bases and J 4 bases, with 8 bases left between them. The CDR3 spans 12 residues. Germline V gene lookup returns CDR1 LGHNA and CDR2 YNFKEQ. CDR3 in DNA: TGTGCCAGCAGCACCAGGGGCTATGGCTACACCTTC. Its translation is CASSTRGYGYTF.

CDR3 bases: TGTGCCAGCATCCGGACAGGGGACTACCATGGCTACACCTTC. This codes for CASIRTGDYHGYTF. The V and J genes are TRBV5-6 and TRBJ1-2; 9 nucleotides line up with TRBD1. CDR1 is SGHDT and CDR2 is YYEEEE in the germline V gene. The junction had 9 bases not matched to a gene; V was cut back by 6 bases and J by 6 bases. There are 14 residues in the CDR3.

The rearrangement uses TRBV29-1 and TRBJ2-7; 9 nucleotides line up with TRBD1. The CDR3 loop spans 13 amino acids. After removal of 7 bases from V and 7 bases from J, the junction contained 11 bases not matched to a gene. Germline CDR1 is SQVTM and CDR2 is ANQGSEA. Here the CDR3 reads CSAWGQGAGEQYF. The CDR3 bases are TGCAGCGCTTGGGGACAGGGTGCGGGGGAGCAGTACTTC.

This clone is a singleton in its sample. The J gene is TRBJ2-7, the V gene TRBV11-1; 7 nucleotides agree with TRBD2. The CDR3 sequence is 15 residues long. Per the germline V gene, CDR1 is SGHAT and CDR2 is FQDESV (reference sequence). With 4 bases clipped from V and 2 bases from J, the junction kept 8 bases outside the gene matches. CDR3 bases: TGTGCCAGCAGCTATAAGAGCGGGGTAACCTACGAGCAGTACTTC. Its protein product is CASSYKSGVTYEQYF.

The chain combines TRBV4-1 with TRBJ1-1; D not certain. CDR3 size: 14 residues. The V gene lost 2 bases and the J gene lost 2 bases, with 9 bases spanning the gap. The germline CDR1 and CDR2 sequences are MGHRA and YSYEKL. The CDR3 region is CASSQTDRNTEAFF. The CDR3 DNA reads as TGCGCCAGCAGCCAAACGGACCGAAACACTGAAGCTTTCTTT.

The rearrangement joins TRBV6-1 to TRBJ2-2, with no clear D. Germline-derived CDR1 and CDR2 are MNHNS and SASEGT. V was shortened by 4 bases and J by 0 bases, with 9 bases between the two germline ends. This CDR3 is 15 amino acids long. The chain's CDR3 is CASSARHTNTGELFF. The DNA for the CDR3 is TGTGCCAGCAGTGCCAGACATACGAACACCGGGGAGCTGTTTTTT.

CDR3 bases: TGTGCCAGCAGCTGTCGGGAGTGGCTATCGTATGAGCAGTTCTTC. It is translated as CASSCREWLSYEQFF. The chain joins TRBV13 to TRBJ2-1, with D perhaps matching TRBD2 (6 bases). V lost 4 bases and J lost 8, with 18 bases in between. Germline values: CDR1 PRHDT, CDR2 FYEKMQ (reference sequence). The CDR3 extends over 15 amino acids.

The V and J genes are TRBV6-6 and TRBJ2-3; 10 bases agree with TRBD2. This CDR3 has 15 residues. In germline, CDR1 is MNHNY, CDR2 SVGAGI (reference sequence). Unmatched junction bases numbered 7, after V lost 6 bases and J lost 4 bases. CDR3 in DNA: TGTGCCAGCAGACTTCTAGCGGGGGTGCCAGATACGCAGTATTTT. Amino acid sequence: CASRLLAGVPDTQYF.

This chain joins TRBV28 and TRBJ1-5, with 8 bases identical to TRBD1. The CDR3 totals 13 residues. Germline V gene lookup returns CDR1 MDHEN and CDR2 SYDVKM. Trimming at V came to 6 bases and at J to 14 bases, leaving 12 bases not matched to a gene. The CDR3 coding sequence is TGTGCCAGCAGGCGGGGACACAGGGGGGCCAAGCATTTT. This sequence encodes CASRRGHRGAKHF.

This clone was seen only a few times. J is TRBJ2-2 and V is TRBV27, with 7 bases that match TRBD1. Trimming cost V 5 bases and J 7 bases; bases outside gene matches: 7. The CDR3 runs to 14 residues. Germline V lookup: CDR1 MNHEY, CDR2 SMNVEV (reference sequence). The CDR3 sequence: CASSPRQGLGELFF. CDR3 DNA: TGTGCCAGCAGTCCGCGACAGGGTCTCGGGGAGCTGTTTTTT.

CDR3 residues: CASSEGAGVSDTQYF. Written as DNA, the CDR3 is TGTGCCAGCAGTGAAGGGGCAGGGGTTTCAGATACGCAGTATTTT. V and J are TRBV25-1 and TRBJ2-3; weak D call: TRBD1 (6 bases). Trimming cost V 2 bases and J 4 bases, with 13 bases left between them. The CDR3 contains 15 residues. Germline V gene data show CDR1 as MGHDK and CDR2 as SYGVNS. Combining the CDR3 with reference TRBV25-1 and TRBJ2-3 gives the whole variable domain EADIYQTPRYLVIGTGKKITLECSQTMGHDKMYWYQQDPGMELHLIHYSYGVNSTEKGDLSSESTVSRIRTEHFPLTLESARPSHTSQYLCASSEGAGVSDTQYFGPGTRLTVL.

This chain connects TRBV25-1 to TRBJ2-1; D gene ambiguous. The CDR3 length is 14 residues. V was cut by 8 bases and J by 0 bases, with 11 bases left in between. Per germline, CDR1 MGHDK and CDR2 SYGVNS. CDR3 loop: CASGPFSSYNEQFF. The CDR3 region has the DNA TGTGCCAGCGGGCCATTTAGCTCCTACAATGAGCAGTTCTTC.